These 31 T cell receptor beta chains share one sample of origin, sequenced in a study of T cell responses to AZD1222 COVID-19 vaccine. Only in-frame clones appear in the TCRdb table, and some are missing; sequencing was by immunoSEQ multiplex PCR. The sample contains fewer than 150,000 clones, 70% to 90% of which appear only once. The sample in question was peripheral blood, obtained 28 days after the second AZD1222 dose. The receptors were gathered from an adult who received the AZD1222 COVID-19 vaccine.

In its sample, this clone was seen a few times. In nucleotides, the CDR3 is TGTGCCGCGGGGACAGGCTTTGACACTGAAGCTTTCTTT. It specifies CAAGTGFDTEAFF. The V and J genes are TRBV6-5 and TRBJ1-1; TRBD1 aligns across 8 bases. This CDR3 spans 13 amino acids. The V gene end was trimmed by 11 bases and the J gene end by 3 bases; junction bases not matched to a gene: 8. Germline V CDR1 and CDR2: MNHEY, SVGAGI.

The genes are TRBV27 and TRBJ2-2; D is uncertain. V was cut by 5 bases and J by 1 base, with 17 bases left in between. Germline V gene lookup returns CDR1 MNHEY and CDR2 SMNVEV (reference sequence). This CDR3 is 17 amino acids long. In DNA form, the CDR3 reads TGTGCCAGCAGTCGCAAGGGTTGGGAAGGGAACACCGGGGAGCTGTTTTTT. Its translation: CASSRKGWEGNTGELFF.

This sequence joins TRBV9 and TRBJ2-5, with D perhaps matching TRBD2 (6 bases). Germline V lookup: CDR1 SGDLS, CDR2 YYNGEE. Trimming stripped 0 bases from V and 8 bases from J, with 14 bases between. This CDR3 has 14 residues. The CDR3 nucleotides read TGTGCCAGCAGCGTAGGGGGAGGTGCAGCCACCCAGTACTTC. The encoded protein is CASSVGGGAATQYF.

The chain links TRBV29-1 to TRBJ2-7; D is undetermined. V was clipped by 4 bases and J by 3 bases, with 4 bases between them. This CDR3 has 10 amino acids. Per the germline V gene, CDR1 is SQVTM and CDR2 is ANQGSEA. The chain's CDR3 is CSVVDYEQYF. CDR3 sequence (DNA): TGCAGCGTTGTGGACTACGAGCAGTACTTC.

The sample holds a few counts of this clone. This sequence joins TRBV6-4 and TRBJ1-1; 7 bases map to TRBD1. V shed 8 bases, J shed 4 bases, and the junction held 7 bases outside the gene matches. Looked up from germline, CDR1 is MRHNA and CDR2 is SNTAGT. The CDR3 runs to 13 residues. The CDR3 bases are TGTGCCAGCCAAGACAGGGAGGGCACTGAAGCTTTCTTT. Its protein product is CASQDREGTEAFF.

This clone was observed a single time. This sequence joins TRBV11-3 and TRBJ1-1, with D hard to call. CDR3 length: 12 residues. The V gene's germline CDR1 is SGHNT and CDR2 YENEEA. The V end lost 6 bases, the J end lost 1 base, and 6 bases lay between the germline ends. CDR3 loop: CASSRRNTEAFF. CDR3 nucleotide sequence: TGTGCCAGCAGTCGTAGGAACACTGAAGCTTTCTTT.

The V call is TRBV18, the J call TRBJ2-3; D is possibly TRBD1 (6 bases). The germline V gene has CDR1 KGHSH and CDR2 LQKENI. Trimming shortened V by 4 bases and J by 4 bases, and 9 bases separated the two germline ends. This CDR3 is 13 amino acids long. The CDR3 is CASSRGQADTQYF. The CDR3 DNA reads TGTGCCAGCTCACGGGGGCAGGCAGATACGCAGTATTTT.

Comments on this clone: The sample carries other DNA sequences with the same CDR3. This sequence joins TRBV5-1 and TRBJ2-3, with no clear D. CDR1 and CDR2 from the germline V gene are SGHRS and YFSETQ. The CDR3 totals 14 residues. Trimming took off 4 bases at V and 1 base at J, with 10 bases between the two ends. The CDR3 region is CASSPEVGTDTQYF. Written as DNA, the CDR3 is TGCGCCAGCAGCCCCGAGGTGGGCACAGATACGCAGTATTTT.

This rearrangement joins TRBV11-3 to TRBJ2-7, with D maybe TRBD1 (6 bases). Germline CDR1 SGHNT, CDR2 YENEEA. Trimming removed 5 bases at V and 7 bases at J, with 15 bases between. The CDR3 is 13 amino acids. CDR3 amino acids: CASSTRQVWEQYF. The CDR3 coding sequence is TGTGCCAGCAGCACCCGACAGGTCTGGGAGCAGTACTTC.

As to this clone: Other DNA variants within this sample encode the same CDR3. The chain uses TRBV11-2 and TRBJ1-6; D gene uncertain. The CDR3 extends over 14 amino acids. Germline V gene lookup returns CDR1 SGHAT and CDR2 FQNNGV. V lost 0 bases and J lost 0, with 0 bases in between. CDR3 residues: CASSLDSYNSPLHF. The CDR3 nucleotides are TGTGCCAGCAGCTTAGACTCCTATAATTCACCCCTCCACTTT.

The J gene is TRBJ2-2, the V gene TRBV28, with 8 bases identical to TRBD1. Germline V gene sequence: CDR1 MDHEN, CDR2 SYDVKM. Trimming at V came to 6 bases and at J to 1 base, leaving 7 bases not matched to a gene. CDR3 size: 16 residues. The CDR3 sequence: CASSLGQALNTGELFF. The CDR3, as DNA: TGTGCCAGCAGCTTGGGACAGGCCCTGAACACCGGGGAGCTGTTTTTT.

The chain combines TRBV25-1 with TRBJ1-2; D possibly corresponds to TRBD1 (6 bases). The CDR3 runs to 15 residues. CDR1 and CDR2 (germline): MGHDK, SYGVNS. Trimming cost V 0 bases and J 5 bases, with 13 bases left between them. CDR3 coding DNA: TGTGCCAGCAGTGAATATCAGGGGCGCGGATATGGCTACACCTTC. Its protein is CASSEYQGRGYGYTF.

The chain couples TRBV19 to TRBJ1-5; 9 nucleotides line up with TRBD1. This CDR3 contains 16 residues. After removal of 10 bases from V and 5 bases from J, the junction contained 15 bases not matched to a gene. The germline gives CDR1 LNHDA, CDR2 SQIVND (reference sequence). CDR3 region: CATSYRATGGYQPQHF. CDR3 nucleotides: TGTGCCACCTCATATCGGGCTACAGGGGGCTATCAGCCCCAGCATTTT.

J is TRBJ2-7 and V is TRBV15; D ambiguous. In germline, CDR1 is LNHNV, CDR2 YYDKDF (reference sequence). The CDR3 is 13 residues long. Trimming took 9 bases from V and 2 from J, leaving 14 bases between them. The CDR3 loop reads CATSKGPTYEQYF. CDR3 bases: TGTGCCACTTCGAAGGGCCCAACCTACGAGCAGTACTTC.

This clone has just one count. The J gene is TRBJ2-1, the V gene TRBV3-1 (or the pseudogene TRBV3-2); D gene ambiguous. V lost 6 bases to trimming and J lost 7 bases, with 10 bases between them. CDR1 LGHDT and CDR2 YNNKEL come from the germline V gene (reference sequence). CDR3 size: 12 residues. CDR3 sequence reads: CASRSWGNEQFF. Here the CDR3 DNA reads TGTGCCAGCAGGTCCTGGGGTAATGAGCAGTTCTTC.

This clone was seen only once. The chain recombines TRBV27 with TRBJ1-2; D is unclear. The V gene lost 2 bases and the J gene lost 5 bases, with 9 bases spanning the gap. This CDR3 spans 13 amino acids. CDR1 and CDR2 (germline): MNHEY, SMNVEV (reference sequence). This CDR3 reads CASSLRGLYGYTF. The CDR3 coding sequence is TGTGCCAGCAGTTTAAGAGGGCTTTATGGCTACACCTTC.

V is TRBV27 and J is TRBJ1-2; 7 nucleotides line up with TRBD1. CDR3 length: 13 amino acids. Germline V gene sequence: CDR1 MNHEY, CDR2 SMNVEV (reference sequence). J was trimmed by 8 bases and V by 6 bases; bases with no gene match: 9. The CDR3 protein is CASRGTAMGGYTF. DNA of the CDR3: TGTGCCAGCAGGGGGACAGCGATGGGGGGCTACACCTTC.

This chain connects TRBV2 to TRBJ2-2; D is undetermined. The CDR3 is 12 residues long. Trimming shortened V by 6 bases and J by 7 bases, and 9 bases separated the two germline ends. CDR1 is SNHLY and CDR2 is FYNNEI in the germline V gene. The CDR3 loop reads CASSPRVGELFF. For the CDR3, the DNA is TGTGCCAGCAGCCCACGGGTCGGGGAGCTGTTTTTT.

This clone has just one count. The chain carries TRBV7-9 and TRBJ1-4; 10 nucleotides line up with TRBD1. Per the germline V gene, CDR1 is SEHNR and CDR2 is FQNEAQ (reference sequence). V trimming: 5 bases; J trimming: 8 bases; junction bases outside the gene matches: 8. The CDR3 covers 15 residues. The CDR3: CASSPGQGLEEKLFF. CDR3 nucleotides: TGTGCCAGCAGCCCGGGACAGGGGTTGGAAGAAAAACTGTTTTTT.

The J gene is TRBJ1-4, the V gene TRBV12-5, with D perhaps matching TRBD1 (5 bases). The V end lost 5 bases, the J end lost 8 bases, and 12 bases lay between the germline ends. The CDR3 is 13 residues long. Germline-derived CDR1 and CDR2 are LGHNT and FRNRAP. This chain's CDR3 is CASGRQGVEKLFF. Written as DNA, the CDR3 is TGTGCTAGTGGTAGGCAGGGCGTGGAAAAACTGTTTTTT.

The chain recombines TRBV11-3 with TRBJ2-3; tentatively, D is TRBD2 (6 bases). The ends were cut back, 5 bases at V and 0 bases at J, with 15 bases in the middle. The CDR3 is 16 amino acids. In germline, CDR1 is SGHNT, CDR2 YENEEA. CDR3 DNA: TGTGCCAGCAGCCCTCCGTTGCGGGGTAGCACAGATACGCAGTATTTT. This translates into CASSPPLRGSTDTQYF.

The chain has TRBV27 and TRBJ2-1, with D possibly TRBD1 on 5 matching bases. CDR3 length: 13 residues. V lost 2 bases, J lost 4 bases, and 6 bases lay in between. Germline V gives CDR1 MNHEY, CDR2 SMNVEV (reference sequence). The CDR3 region is CASSLAGYNEQFF. Here the CDR3 DNA reads TGTGCCAGCAGTTTAGCAGGGTACAATGAGCAGTTCTTC.

This chain connects TRBV3-1 (or the pseudogene TRBV3-2) to TRBJ2-7; TRBD1 might be the D (6 bases). The CDR3 runs 17 residues. The V end lost 4 bases, the J end lost 0 bases, and 19 bases lay between the germline ends. Looked up from germline, CDR1 is LGHDT and CDR2 is YNNKEL (reference sequence). CDR3 amino acids: CASSLDRFGDLSYEQYF. DNA for the CDR3: TGTGCCAGCAGCCTAGACAGGTTTGGAGACCTCTCCTACGAGCAGTACTTC.

The chain joins TRBV4-1 to TRBJ1-2; D perhaps matches TRBD1 (6 bases). The CDR3 runs to 15 residues. V was cut by 0 bases and J by 3 bases, with 11 bases left in between. The germline V gene encodes CDR1 MGHRA and CDR2 YSYEKL. As DNA, the CDR3 is TGCGCCAGCAGCCAAGATACAGGGACTTACTATGGCTACACCTTC. It specifies CASSQDTGTYYGYTF.

The V call is TRBV5-1, the J call TRBJ1-2, with 9 bases identical to TRBD1. V lost 0 bases and J lost 5; bases outside the gene matches: 2. There are 14 residues in the CDR3. Germline loops: CDR1 SGHRS, CDR2 YFSETQ. DNA of the CDR3: TGCGCCAGCAGCTTGGCGGACAGGGGATATGGCTACACCTTC. The encoded protein is CASSLADRGYGYTF.

The chain combines TRBV7-8 with TRBJ2-1; TRBD2 aligns across 13 bases. With V trimmed by 4 bases and J by 8 bases, 5 bases remained unmatched. The CDR3 is 15 amino acids. Germline lookup yields CDR1 SGHVS and CDR2 FQNEAQ. The CDR3 DNA is TGTGCCAGCAGCTCGACTAGCGGGGGGTTTGATGAGCAGTTCTTC. This codes for CASSSTSGGFDEQFF.

This chain connects TRBV27 to TRBJ1-1, with 9 bases matching TRBD1. The germline V gene encodes CDR1 MNHEY and CDR2 SMNVEV (reference sequence). The CDR3 runs to 17 residues. V lost 7 bases and J lost 0; bases outside the gene matches: 12. The chain's CDR3 is CASKPGTGRVMNTEAFF. The CDR3 nucleotides read TGTGCCAGCAAACCAGGGACAGGGAGAGTGATGAACACTGAAGCTTTCTTT.

V usage is TRBV5-1 and J usage is TRBJ2-3; D tentatively fits TRBD1 or TRBD2 (5 bases each). With 3 bases removed from V and 5 bases from J, the gap between germline ends came to 7 bases. Germline V CDR1 and CDR2: SGHRS, YFSETQ. The CDR3 contains 12 residues. This CDR3 reads CASSSGQDTQYF. The CDR3 nucleotides read TGCGCCAGCAGCTCGGGGCAAGATACGCAGTATTTT.

The chain recombines TRBV30 with TRBJ2-1; a weak D match, TRBD2 (5 bases). The germline V gene has CDR1 GTSNPN and CDR2 SVGIG (reference sequence). Between the trimmed V and J ends, which lost 6 bases and 4 bases, there was a span of 10 bases. The CDR3 totals 12 residues. DNA of the CDR3: TGTGCCTGCGTGGAGGTTTACAATGAGCAGTTCTTC. This codes for CACVEVYNEQFF.

The chain joins TRBV7-3 to TRBJ1-2; TRBD1 matches 8 bases. Germline CDR1 reads SGHTA; CDR2 reads FQGTGA. This CDR3 region has 13 residues. Trimming at V came to 1 base and at J to 7 bases, leaving 2 bases not matched to a gene. The CDR3 DNA reads TGTGCCAGCAGCTTAAGAACAGGGGGTGGCTACACCTTC. This codes for CASSLRTGGGYTF.

This clone has only one observation. CDR3 protein: CASRGQGHSPLHF. As DNA, the CDR3 is TGTGCCAGCAGGGGACAGGGCCATTCACCCCTCCACTTT. The genes are TRBV12-3 or TRBV12-4 and TRBJ1-6; 9 nucleotides line up with TRBD1. V was pared by 6 bases and J by 8 bases, with 2 bases of the junction left unmatched. CDR3 length equals 13 residues.